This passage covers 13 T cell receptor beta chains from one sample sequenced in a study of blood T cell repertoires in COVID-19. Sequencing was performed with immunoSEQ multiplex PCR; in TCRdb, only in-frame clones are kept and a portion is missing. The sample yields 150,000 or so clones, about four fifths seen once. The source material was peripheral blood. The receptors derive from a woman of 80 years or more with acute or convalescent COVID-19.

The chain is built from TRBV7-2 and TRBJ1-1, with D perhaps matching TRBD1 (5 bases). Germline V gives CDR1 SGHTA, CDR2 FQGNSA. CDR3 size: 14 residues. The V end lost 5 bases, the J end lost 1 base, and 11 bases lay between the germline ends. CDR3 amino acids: CASSAGIWNTEAFF. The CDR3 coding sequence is TGTGCCAGCAGCGCAGGGATTTGGAACACTGAAGCTTTCTTT.

DNA for the CDR3: TGTGCCAGCAGTTCGGATGAAAAACTGTTTTTT. As protein: CASSSDEKLFF. The rearrangement joins TRBV6-5 to TRBJ1-4, with D unresolved. The CDR3 sequence is 11 residues long. The V and J ends lost 4 bases and 6 bases respectively, with 3 bases between them. Germline-derived CDR1 and CDR2 are MNHEY and SVGAGI.

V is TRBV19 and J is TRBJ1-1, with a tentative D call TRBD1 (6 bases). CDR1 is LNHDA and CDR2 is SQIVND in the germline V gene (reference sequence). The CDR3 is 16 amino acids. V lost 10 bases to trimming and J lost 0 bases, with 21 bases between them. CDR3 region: CATHRSGRGMNTEAFF. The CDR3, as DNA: TGTGCCACCCACCGCTCCGGGAGGGGGATGAACACTGAAGCTTTCTTT.

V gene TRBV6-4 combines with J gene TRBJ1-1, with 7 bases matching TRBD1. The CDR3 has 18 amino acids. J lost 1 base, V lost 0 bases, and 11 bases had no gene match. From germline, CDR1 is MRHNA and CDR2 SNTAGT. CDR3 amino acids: CASSDSRRTGTANTEAFF. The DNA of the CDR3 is TGTGCCAGCAGTGACTCGAGACGGACCGGGACAGCGAACACTGAAGCTTTCTTT.

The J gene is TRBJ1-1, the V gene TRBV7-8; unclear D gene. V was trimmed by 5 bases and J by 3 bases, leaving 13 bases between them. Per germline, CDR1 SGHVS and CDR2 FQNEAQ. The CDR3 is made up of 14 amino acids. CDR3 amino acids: CASSPQQVDTEAFF. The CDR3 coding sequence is TGTGCCAGCAGCCCCCAGCAGGTGGACACTGAAGCTTTCTTT.

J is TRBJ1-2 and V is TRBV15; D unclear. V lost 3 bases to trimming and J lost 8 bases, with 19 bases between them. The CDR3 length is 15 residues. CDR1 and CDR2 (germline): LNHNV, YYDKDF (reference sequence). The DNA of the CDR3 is TGTGCCACCAGCAGTACTGACGGCGGAAAGCGGGGCTACACCTTC. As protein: CATSSTDGGKRGYTF.

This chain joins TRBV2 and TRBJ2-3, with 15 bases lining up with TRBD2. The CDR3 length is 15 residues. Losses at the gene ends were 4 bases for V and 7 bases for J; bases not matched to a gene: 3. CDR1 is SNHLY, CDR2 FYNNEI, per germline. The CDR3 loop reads CASSGTSGGANTQYF. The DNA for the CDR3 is TGTGCCAGCAGTGGGACTAGCGGGGGGGCGAATACGCAGTATTTT.

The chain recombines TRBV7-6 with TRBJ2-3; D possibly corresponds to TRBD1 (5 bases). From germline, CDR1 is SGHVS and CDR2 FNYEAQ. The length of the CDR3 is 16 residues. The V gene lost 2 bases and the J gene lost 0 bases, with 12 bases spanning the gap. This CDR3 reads CASSLTTAPSTDTQYF. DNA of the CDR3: TGTGCCAGCAGCTTAACGACAGCACCTAGCACAGATACGCAGTATTTT.

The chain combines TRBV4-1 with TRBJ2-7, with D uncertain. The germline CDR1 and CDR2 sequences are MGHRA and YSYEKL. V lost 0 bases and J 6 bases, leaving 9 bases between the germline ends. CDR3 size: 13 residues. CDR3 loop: CASSQDRSSEQYF. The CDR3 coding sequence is TGCGCCAGCAGCCAAGATAGAAGTTCCGAGCAGTACTTC.

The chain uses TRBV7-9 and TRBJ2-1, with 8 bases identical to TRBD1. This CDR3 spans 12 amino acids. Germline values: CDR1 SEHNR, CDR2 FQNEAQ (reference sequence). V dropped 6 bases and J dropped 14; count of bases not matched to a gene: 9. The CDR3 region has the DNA TGTGCCAGCAGTTGGGGACAGGTTCCTAAGTTCTTC. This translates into CASSWGQVPKFF.

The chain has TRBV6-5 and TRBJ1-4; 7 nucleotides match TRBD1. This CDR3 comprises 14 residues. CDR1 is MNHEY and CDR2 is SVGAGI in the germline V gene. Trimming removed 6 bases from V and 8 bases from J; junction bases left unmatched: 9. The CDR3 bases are TGTGCCAGCAGCCAACCGGGACAGCCCGAAAAACTGTTTTTT. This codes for CASSQPGQPEKLFF.

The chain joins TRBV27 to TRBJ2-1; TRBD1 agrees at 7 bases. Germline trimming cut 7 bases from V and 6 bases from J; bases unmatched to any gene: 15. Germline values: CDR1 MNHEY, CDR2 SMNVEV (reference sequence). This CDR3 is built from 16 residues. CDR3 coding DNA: TGTGCCAGCACCCCTCTTACCGGGACAGTTTCCAATGAGCAGTTCTTC. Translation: CASTPLTGTVSNEQFF.

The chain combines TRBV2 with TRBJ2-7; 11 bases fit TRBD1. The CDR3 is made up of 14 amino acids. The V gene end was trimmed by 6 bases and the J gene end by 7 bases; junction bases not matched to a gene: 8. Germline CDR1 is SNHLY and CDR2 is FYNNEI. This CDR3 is CASRMDRGLGEQYF. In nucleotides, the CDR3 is TGTGCCAGCAGGATGGACAGGGGGCTGGGGGAGCAGTACTTC.